This T cell receptor (beta chain) was recorded in a study of PD-1 blockade in mismatch repair-deficient tumors. This clone appeared a single time. Its target is not known. The germline V and J ends were trimmed by 5 bases and 1 base, with 11 bases remaining between them. The CDR3 has 14 residues. Looked up from germline, CDR1 is LNHDA and CDR2 is SQIVND (reference sequence). Time point denoted: 10-day in vitro stimulation with candidate neoantigen peptide 6. Measured with immunoSEQ multiplex PCR; TCRdb has only the in-frame clones, and not every one. The sample lists about 14,000 clones; about 88% were seen once.

This chain joins TRBV19 and TRBJ1-1, with D maybe TRBD1 (5 bases). The specimen comprised cells cultured in vitro, sampled from a patient treated with pembrolizumab. This TCR was sampled from an adult with mismatch repair-deficient cancer. CDR3 residues: CASSWGPENTEAFF. CDR3 nucleotide sequence: TGTGCCAGTAGTTGGGGACCAGAGAACACTGAAGCTTTCTTT.